The clone carrying this T cell receptor beta chain was observed at least ten times. This entry is derived from a study of T cells after posttransplantation cyclophosphamide. Germline CDR1 and CDR2: SQVTM and ANQGSEA. The J segment lost 7 bases and the V segment lost 4 bases, leaving 4 bases of the junction unmatched. This CDR3 is built from 13 residues. Data came from immunoSEQ multiplex PCR; TCRdb stores just in-frame clones and leaves some out. Listed for the sample are about 41,000 clones, none seen a single time. The related graft donor's blood sample was taken on the day of bone marrow donation. This chain joins TRBV29-1 and TRBJ2-2; TRBD1 aligns across 9 bases. The origin of this receptor is a man in his thirties or forties in good health and a related stem cell transplant donor. The sample taken for sequencing was PBMCs. CDR3 sequence reads: CSVGQGGLGELFF. Written as DNA, the CDR3 is TGCAGCGTTGGACAGGGGGGACTCGGGGAGCTGTTTTTT.